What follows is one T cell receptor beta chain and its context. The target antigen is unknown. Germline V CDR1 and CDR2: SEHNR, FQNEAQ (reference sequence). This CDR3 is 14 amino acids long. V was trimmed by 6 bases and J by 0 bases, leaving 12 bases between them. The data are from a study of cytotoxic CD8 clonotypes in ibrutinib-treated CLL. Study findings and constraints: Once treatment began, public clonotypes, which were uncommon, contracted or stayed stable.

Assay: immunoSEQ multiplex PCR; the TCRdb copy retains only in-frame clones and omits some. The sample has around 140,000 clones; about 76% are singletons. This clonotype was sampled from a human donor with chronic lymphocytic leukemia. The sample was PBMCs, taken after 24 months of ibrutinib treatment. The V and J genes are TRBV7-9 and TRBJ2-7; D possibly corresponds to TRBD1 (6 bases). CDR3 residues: CASRGDTNSYEQYF. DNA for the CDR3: TGTGCCAGCAGAGGGGACACCAACTCCTACGAGCAGTACTTC.